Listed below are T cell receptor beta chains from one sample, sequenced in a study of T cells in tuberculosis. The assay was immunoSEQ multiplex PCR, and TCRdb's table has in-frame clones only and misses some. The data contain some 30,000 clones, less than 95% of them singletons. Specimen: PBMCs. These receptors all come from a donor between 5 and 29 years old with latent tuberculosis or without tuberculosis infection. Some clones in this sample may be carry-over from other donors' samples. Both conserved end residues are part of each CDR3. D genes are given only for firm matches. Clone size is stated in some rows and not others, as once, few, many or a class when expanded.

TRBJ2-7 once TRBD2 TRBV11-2 CASSLRLAGGNYEQYF TGTGCCAGCAGCTTACGACTAGCGGGAGGGAACTACGAGCAGTACTTC
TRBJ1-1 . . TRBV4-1 CASSQGGRANTEAFF TGCGCCAGCAGCCAAGGGGGCCGGGCCAACACTGAAGCTTTCTTT
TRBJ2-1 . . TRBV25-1 CASSEFRGGAKDEQFF TGTGCCAGCAGTGAATTCAGAGGGGGGGCCAAGGATGAGCAGTTCTTC
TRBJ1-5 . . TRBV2 CASRYRAGNSNQPQHF TGTGCCAGCAGATACAGGGCAGGGAATAGCAATCAGCCCCAGCATTTT
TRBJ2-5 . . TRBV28 CASSPLLADQETQYF TGTGCCAGCAGTCCCCTACTTGCTGATCAAGAGACCCAGTACTTC
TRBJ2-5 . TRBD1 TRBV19 CASRDRGTETQYF TGTGCCAGCCGGGACAGGGGGACAGAGACCCAGTACTTC
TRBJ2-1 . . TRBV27 CASSGGVDSYNEQFF TGTGCCAGCTCCGGCGGGGTCGACTCCTACAATGAGCAGTTCTTC
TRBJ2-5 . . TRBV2 CASSPGTLMYQETQYF TGTGCCAGCAGTCCCGGGACACTCATGTACCAAGAGACCCAGTACTTC
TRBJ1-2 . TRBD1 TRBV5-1 CASSLETGRRSGYTF TGCGCCAGCAGCTTGGAGACAGGGAGGCGGAGTGGCTACACCTTC
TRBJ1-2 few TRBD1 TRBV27 CASRAGTAPYGYTF TGTGCCAGCAGAGCAGGGACAGCACCCTATGGCTACACCTTC
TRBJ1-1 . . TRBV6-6 CASSYSREGEYTEAFF TGTGCCAGCAGTTACTCAAGGGAGGGGGAGTACACTGAAGCTTTCTTT
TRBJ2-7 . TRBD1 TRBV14 CASSQMTGYEQYF TGTGCCAGCAGCCAAATGACAGGGTACGAGCAGTACTTC
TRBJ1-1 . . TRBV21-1 CASSKARATEAFF TGTGCCAGCAGCAAAGCCAGGGCCACTGAAGCTTTCTTT
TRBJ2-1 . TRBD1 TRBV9 CASSVGQGVDEQFF TGTGCCAGCAGCGTAGGACAGGGGGTCGATGAGCAGTTCTTC
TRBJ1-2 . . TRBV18 CASSDNRDNYGYTF TGTGCCAGCTCGGACAACAGGGATAACTATGGCTACACCTTC
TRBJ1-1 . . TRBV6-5 CASSATARPEAFF TGTGCCAGCAGTGCAACAGCCCGCCCTGAAGCTTTCTTT
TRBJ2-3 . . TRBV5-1 CASSSTWGDSTDTQYF TGCGCCAGCAGCTCGACTTGGGGGGATAGCACAGATACGCAGTATTTT
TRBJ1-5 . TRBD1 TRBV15 CATSRDHLTGNQPQHF TGTGCCACCAGCAGAGATCATTTGACAGGGAATCAGCCCCAGCATTTT
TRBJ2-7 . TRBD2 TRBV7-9 CASSLLSGSGYEQYF TGTGCCAGCAGCTTGTTAAGCGGGAGTGGTTACGAGCAGTACTTC
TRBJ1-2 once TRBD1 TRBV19 CASSIAGRMADRGRLNYGYTF TGTGCCAGTAGTATAGCCGGCCGCATGGCGGACAGGGGGCGCCTCAACTATGGCTACACCTTC
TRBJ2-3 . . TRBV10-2 CASRLGDTQYF TGCGCCAGCAGGCTCGGGGATACGCAGTATTTT
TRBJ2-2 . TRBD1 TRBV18 CASSPERGRTGELFF TGTGCCAGCTCACCAGAGAGGGGGCGTACCGGGGAGCTGTTTTTT
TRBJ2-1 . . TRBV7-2 CASSLAFGKGPYNEQFF TGTGCCAGCAGCTTAGCGTTCGGCAAGGGGCCATACAATGAGCAGTTCTTC
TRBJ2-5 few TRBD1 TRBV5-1 CASSLGTGGRETQYF TGCGCCAGCAGCTTGGGGACAGGGGGCCGGGAGACCCAGTACTTC
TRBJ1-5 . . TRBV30 CAWSAGGGSQPQHF TGTGCCTGGAGTGCTGGGGGGGGGAGTCAGCCCCAGCATTTT
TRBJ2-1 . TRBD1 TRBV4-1 CASSQIPGQGASEQFF TGCGCCAGCAGCCAGATTCCGGGACAGGGGGCGTCGGAGCAGTTCTTC
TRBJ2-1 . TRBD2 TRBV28 CASSSGPSGNNEQFF TGTGCCAGCAGTTCCGGGCCTAGCGGAAACAATGAGCAGTTCTTC
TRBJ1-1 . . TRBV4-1 CASSQEGERSQLSLNTEAFF TGCGCCAGCAGCCAAGAGGGAGAGAGATCCCAACTCAGTCTGAACACTGAAGCTTTCTTT
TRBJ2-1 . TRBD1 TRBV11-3 CASSLGGQGANEQFF TGTGCCAGCAGCTTAGGAGGACAGGGGGCAAATGAGCAGTTCTTC
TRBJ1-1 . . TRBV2 CASSHQDARGTEAFF TGTGCCAGCAGCCACCAGGATGCCAGGGGCACTGAAGCTTTCTTT
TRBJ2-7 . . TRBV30 CAWRSAGPYEQYF TGTGCCTGGAGGTCGGCAGGGCCCTACGAGCAGTACTTC
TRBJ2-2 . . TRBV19 CASRGRGGSGELFF TGTGCCAGTCGAGGGCGTGGCGGCTCCGGGGAGCTGTTTTTT
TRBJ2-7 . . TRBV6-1 CASSEASTPGFLYEQYF TGTGCCAGCAGTGAAGCCTCAACCCCGGGGTTCCTCTACGAGCAGTACTTC
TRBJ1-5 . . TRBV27 CASSLTGMGGNQPQHF TGTGCCAGCAGTTTAACGGGAATGGGGGGGAATCAGCCCCAGCATTTT
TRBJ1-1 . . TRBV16 CASSHQGTATEAFF TGTGCCAGCAGCCACCAGGGGACGGCCACTGAAGCTTTCTTT
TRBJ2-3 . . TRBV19 CAAGGIGTDTQYF TGTGCCGCAGGGGGGATTGGGACAGATACGCAGTATTTT
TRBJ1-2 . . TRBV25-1 CASSEEQWDGYTF TGTGCCAGCAGTGAAGAACAGTGGGATGGCTACACCTTC
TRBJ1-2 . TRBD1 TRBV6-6 CASSYSPGQGIHGYTF TGTGCCAGCAGTTACTCCCCGGGACAGGGTATCCATGGCTACACCTTC
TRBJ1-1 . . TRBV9 CASSGTVNTEAFF TGTGCCAGCAGCGGAACAGTGAACACTGAAGCTTTCTTT
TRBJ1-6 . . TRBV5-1 CASSQGDTGSYNSPLHF TGCGCCAGCAGCCAAGGGGACACCGGCTCCTATAATTCACCCCTCCACTTT
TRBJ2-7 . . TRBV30 CAWMFAATPLKQYF TGTGCCTGGATGTTTGCGGCCACCCCTCTAAAGCAGTACTTC
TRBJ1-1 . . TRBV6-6 CASSYTVGSTEAFF TGTGCCAGCAGTTATACGGTCGGGAGCACTGAAGCTTTCTTT
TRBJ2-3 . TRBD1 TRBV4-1 CASSQARDRRTDTQYF TGCGCCAGCAGCCAAGCTAGGGACAGACGCACAGATACGCAGTATTTT
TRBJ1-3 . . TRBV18 CASKSSGNTIYF TGTGCTAGCAAGAGCTCTGGAAACACCATATATTTT
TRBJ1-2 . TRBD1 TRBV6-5 CATFRRGANYGYTF TGTGCCACCTTCCGCAGGGGGGCTAACTATGGCTACACCTTC